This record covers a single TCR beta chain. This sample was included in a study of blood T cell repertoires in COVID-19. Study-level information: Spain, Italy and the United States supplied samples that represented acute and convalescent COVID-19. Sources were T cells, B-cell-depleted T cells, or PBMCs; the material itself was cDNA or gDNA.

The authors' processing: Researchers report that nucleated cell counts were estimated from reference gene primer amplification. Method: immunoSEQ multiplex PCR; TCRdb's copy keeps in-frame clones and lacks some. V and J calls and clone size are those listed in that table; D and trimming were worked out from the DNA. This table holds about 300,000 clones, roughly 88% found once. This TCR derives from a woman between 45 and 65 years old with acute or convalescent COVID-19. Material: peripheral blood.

CDR3 region: CSATRTSTDTQYF. The CDR3 bases are TGCAGCGCAACTAGGACTTCCACAGATACGCAGTATTTT. The chain joins TRBV29-1 to TRBJ2-3; D is possibly TRBD2 (5 bases). Trimming left V 7 bases short and J 2 bases short, with 13 bases between. The CDR3 runs to 13 residues. Per the germline V gene, CDR1 is SQVTM and CDR2 is ANQGSEA.